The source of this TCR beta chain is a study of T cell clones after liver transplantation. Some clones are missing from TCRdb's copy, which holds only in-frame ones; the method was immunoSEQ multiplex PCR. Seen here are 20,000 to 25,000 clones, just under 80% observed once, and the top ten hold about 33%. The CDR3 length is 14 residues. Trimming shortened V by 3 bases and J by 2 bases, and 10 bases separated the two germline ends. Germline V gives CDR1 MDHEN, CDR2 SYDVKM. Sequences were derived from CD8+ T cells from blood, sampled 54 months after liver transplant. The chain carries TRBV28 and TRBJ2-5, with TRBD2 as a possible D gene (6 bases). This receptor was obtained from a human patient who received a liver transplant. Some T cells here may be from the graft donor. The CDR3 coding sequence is TGTGCCAGCAGTTTGTTTGGAGGGCAAGAGACCCAGTACTTC. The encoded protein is CASSLFGGQETQYF.